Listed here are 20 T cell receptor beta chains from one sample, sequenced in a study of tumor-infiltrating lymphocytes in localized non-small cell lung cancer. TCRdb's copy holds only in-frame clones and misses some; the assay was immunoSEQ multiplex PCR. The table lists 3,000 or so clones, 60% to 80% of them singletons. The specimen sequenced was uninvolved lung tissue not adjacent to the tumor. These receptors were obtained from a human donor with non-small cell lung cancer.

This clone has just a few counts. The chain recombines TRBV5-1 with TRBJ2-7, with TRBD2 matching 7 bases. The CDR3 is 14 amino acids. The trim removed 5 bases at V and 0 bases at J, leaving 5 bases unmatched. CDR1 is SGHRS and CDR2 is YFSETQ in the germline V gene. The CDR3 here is CASRLERGSYEQYF. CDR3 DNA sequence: TGCGCCAGCAGGCTAGAGCGGGGCTCCTACGAGCAGTACTTC.

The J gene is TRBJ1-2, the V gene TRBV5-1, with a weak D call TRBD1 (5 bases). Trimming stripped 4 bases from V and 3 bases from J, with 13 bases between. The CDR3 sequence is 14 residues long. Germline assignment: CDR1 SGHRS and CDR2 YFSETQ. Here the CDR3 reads CASSTDRQYYGYTF. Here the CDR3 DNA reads TGCGCCAGCAGCACGGATCGACAGTACTATGGCTACACCTTC.

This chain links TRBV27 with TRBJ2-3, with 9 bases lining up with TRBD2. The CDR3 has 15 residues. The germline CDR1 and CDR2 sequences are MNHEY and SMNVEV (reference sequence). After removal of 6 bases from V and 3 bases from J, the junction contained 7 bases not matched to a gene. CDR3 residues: CASRPTSGPTDTQYF. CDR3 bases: TGTGCCAGCAGACCTACTAGCGGGCCAACAGATACGCAGTATTTT.

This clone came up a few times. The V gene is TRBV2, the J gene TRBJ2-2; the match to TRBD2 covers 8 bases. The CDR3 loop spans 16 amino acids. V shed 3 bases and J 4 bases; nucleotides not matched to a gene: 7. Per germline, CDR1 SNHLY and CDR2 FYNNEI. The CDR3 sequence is CASSDNAGGITGELFF. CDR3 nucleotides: TGTGCCAGCAGTGACAATGCGGGGGGAATCACCGGGGAGCTGTTTTTT.

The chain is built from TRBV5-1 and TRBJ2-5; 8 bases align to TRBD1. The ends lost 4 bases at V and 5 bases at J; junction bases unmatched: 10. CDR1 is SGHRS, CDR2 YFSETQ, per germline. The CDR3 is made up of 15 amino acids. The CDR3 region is CASSPTPGGIETQYF. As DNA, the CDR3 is TGCGCCAGCAGCCCAACTCCAGGGGGCATCGAGACCCAGTACTTC.

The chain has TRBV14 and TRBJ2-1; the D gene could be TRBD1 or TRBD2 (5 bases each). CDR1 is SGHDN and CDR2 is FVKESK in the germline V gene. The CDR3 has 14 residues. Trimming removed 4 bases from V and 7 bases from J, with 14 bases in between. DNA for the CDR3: TGTGCCAGCAGCCTGGACTTAGAGGGGAATGAGCAGTTCTTC. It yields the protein CASSLDLEGNEQFF. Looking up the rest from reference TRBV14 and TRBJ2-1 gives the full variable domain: EAGVTQFPSHSVIEKGQTVTLRCDPISGHDNLYWYRRVMGKEIKFLLHFVKESKQDESGMPNNRFLAERTGGTYSTLKVQPAELEDSGVYFCASSLDLEGNEQFFGPGTRLTVL.

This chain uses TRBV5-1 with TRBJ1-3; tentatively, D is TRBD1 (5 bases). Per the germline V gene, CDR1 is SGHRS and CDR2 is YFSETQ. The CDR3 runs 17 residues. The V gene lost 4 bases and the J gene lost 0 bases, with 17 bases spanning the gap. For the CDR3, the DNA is TGCGCCAGCAGCGGCGGAACAGGCTCGATCTCTGGAAACACCATATATTTT. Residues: CASSGGTGSISGNTIYF.

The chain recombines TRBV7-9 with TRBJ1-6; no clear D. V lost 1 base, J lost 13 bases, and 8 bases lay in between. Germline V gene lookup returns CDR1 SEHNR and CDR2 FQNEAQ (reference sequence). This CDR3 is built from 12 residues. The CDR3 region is CASSLDGRPLHF. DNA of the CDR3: TGTGCCAGCAGCTTAGACGGGCGTCCCCTCCACTTT.

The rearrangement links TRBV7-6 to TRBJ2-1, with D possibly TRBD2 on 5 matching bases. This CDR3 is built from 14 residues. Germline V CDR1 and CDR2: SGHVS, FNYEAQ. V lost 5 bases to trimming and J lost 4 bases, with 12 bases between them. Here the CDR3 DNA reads TGTGCCAGCAGCACGGACTCTCAGTACAATGAGCAGTTCTTC. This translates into CASSTDSQYNEQFF. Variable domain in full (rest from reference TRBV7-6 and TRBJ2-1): GAGVSQSPRYKVTKRGQDVALRCDPISGHVSLYWYRQALGQGPEFLTYFNYEAQQDKSGLPNDRFSAERPEGSISTLTIQRTEQRDSAMYRCASSTDSQYNEQFFGPGTRLTVL.

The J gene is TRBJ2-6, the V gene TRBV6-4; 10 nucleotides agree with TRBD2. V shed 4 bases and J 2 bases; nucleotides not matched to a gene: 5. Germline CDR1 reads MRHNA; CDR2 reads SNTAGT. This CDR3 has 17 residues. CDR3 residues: CASSAGTSDTGANVLTF. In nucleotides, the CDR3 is TGTGCCAGCAGTGCGGGGACTAGCGATACTGGGGCCAACGTCCTGACTTTC.

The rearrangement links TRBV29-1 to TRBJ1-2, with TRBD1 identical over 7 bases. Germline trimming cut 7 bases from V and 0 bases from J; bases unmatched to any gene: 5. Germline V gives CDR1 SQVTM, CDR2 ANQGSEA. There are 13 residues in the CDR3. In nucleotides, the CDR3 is TGCAGCGCCCGGACAGGAACTAACTATGGCTACACCTTC. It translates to CSARTGTNYGYTF.

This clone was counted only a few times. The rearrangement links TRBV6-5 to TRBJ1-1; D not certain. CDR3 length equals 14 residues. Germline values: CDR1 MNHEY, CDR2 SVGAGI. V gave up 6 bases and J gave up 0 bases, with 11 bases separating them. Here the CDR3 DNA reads TGTGCCAGCAGACCCGTGAGGATGAACACTGAAGCTTTCTTT. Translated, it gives CASRPVRMNTEAFF.

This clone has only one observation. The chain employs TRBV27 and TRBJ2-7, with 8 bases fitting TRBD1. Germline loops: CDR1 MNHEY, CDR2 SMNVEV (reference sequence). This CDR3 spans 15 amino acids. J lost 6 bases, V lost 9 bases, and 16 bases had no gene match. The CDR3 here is CASHTDPTGEVEQYV. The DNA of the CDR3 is TGTGCCAGTCATACCGACCCGACAGGGGAGGTCGAGCAGTACGTC.

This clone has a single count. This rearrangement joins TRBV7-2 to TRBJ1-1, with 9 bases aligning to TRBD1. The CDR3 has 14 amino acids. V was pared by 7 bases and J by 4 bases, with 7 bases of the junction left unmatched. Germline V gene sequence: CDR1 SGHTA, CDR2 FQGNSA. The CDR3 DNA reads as TGTGCCAGCACCTACGCGACAGGGGGCACTGAAGCTTTCTTT. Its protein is CASTYATGGTEAFF.

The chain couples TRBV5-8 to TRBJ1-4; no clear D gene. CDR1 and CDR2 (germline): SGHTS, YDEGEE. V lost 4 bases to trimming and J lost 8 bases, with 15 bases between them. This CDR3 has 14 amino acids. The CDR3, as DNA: TGTGCCAGCAGCCCCGGTCTTGGATGGGAAAAACTGTTTTTT. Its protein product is CASSPGLGWEKLFF.

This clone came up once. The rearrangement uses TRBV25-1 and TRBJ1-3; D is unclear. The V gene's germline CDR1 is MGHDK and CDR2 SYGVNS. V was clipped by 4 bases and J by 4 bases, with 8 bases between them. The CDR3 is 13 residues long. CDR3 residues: CASSGGSGNTIYF. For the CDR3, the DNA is TGTGCCAGCAGTGGGGGTTCGGGAAACACCATATATTTT.

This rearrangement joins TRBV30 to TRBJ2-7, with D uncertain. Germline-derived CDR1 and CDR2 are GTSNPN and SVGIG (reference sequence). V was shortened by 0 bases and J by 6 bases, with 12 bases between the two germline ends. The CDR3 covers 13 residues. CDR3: CAWSVLGMGEQYF. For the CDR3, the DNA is TGTGCCTGGAGTGTTCTGGGGATGGGCGAGCAGTACTTC.

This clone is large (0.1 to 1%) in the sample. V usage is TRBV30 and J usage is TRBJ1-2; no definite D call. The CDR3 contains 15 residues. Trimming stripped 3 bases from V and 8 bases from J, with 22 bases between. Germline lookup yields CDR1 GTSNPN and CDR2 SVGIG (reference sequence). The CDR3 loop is CAWRSGASLTLGYTF. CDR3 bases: TGTGCCTGGAGATCGGGAGCCAGCTTGACGTTGGGCTACACCTTC. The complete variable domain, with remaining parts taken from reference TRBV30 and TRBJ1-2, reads SQTIHQWPATLVQPVGSPLSLECTVEGTSNPNLYWYRQAAGRGLQLLFYSVGIGQISSEVPQNLSASRPQDRQFILSSKKLLLSDSGFYLCAWRSGASLTLGYTFGSGTRLTVV.

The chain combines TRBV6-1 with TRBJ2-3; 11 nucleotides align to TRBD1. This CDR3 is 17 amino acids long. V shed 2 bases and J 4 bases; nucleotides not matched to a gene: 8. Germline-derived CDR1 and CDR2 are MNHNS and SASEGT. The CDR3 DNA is TGTGCCAGCAGTGAATGGGGAGCGGGACAGGGGGCAGATACGCAGTATTTT. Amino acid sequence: CASSEWGAGQGADTQYF.

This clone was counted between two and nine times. Written as DNA, the CDR3 is TGTGCCAGCAGCGTAGGAGTTACTCTAGCAAGTGGTACGCAGTATTTT. It encodes CASSVGVTLASGTQYF. The J gene is TRBJ2-3, the V gene TRBV9; tentative D call: TRBD2 (5 bases). Trimming cost V 0 bases and J 8 bases, with 19 bases left between them. The germline gives CDR1 SGDLS, CDR2 YYNGEE. This CDR3 region has 16 residues.